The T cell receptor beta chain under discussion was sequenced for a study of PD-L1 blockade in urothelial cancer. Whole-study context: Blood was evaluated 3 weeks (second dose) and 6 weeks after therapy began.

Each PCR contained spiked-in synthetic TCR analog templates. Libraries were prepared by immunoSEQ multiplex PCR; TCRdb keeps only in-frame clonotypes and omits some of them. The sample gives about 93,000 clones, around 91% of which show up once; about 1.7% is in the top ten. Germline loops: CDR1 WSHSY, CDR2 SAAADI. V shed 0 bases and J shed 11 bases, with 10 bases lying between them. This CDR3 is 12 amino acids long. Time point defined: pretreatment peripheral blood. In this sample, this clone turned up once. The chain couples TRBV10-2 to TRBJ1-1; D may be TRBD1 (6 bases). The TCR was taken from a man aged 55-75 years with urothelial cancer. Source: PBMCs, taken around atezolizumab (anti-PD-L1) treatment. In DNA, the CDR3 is TGCGCCAGCAGTGAGTCGAACAGGGCGGCTTTCTTT. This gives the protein CASSESNRAAFF.